Below, 18 T cell receptor beta chains from the same sample are listed, as sequenced in a study of identical twins. TCRdb independently ran MiXCR on the 5' RACE reads; one entry per CDR3 protein. The sample includes some 97,000 distinct CDR3 sequences, just under 6% of them seen just once. Sequencing was done on a sample of memory T cells sorted from blood. The receptors here all came from a woman in her 50s in good health.

This clonotype was counted at least ten times. CDR3 in amino acids: CASSQQQGSPLHF. For the CDR3, the DNA is TGCGCCAGCAGCCAACAACAGGGTTCACCCCTCCACTTT. The chain has TRBV4-1 and TRBJ1-6; D might be TRBD1 (6 bases). This CDR3 region has 13 residues. Trimming pared 2 bases from V and 9 bases from J, leaving 8 bases between. Germline values: CDR1 MGHRA, CDR2 YSYEKL.

Regarding this clonotype: A much larger clonotype is one base distant, so this may be a read error. The chain uses TRBV5-1 and TRBJ2-3; D assignment may be TRBD1 or TRBD2 (5 bases each). Germline V gives CDR1 SGHRS, CDR2 YFSETQ. The CDR3 extends over 15 amino acids. The CDR3 sequence: CPSRLSMGDTDTQYF. The CDR3 bases are TGCCCCAGCAGGCTCTCGATGGGGGACACAGATACGCAGTATTTT. Together with reference TRBV5-1 and TRBJ2-3, the CDR3 gives the full variable domain: KAGVTQTPRYLIKTRGQQVTLSCSPISGHRSVSWYQQTPGQGLQFLFEYFSETQRNKGNFPGRFSGRQFSNSRSEMNVSTLELGDSALYLCPSRLSMGDTDTQYFGPGTRLTVL.

This clonotype was recorded at least ten times. The V call is TRBV20-1, the J call TRBJ1-4; D unresolved. Trimming took off 5 bases at V and 8 bases at J, with 9 bases between the two ends. Germline V gene data show CDR1 as DFQATT and CDR2 as SNEGSKA (reference sequence). The CDR3 runs to 11 residues. CDR3 residues: CSAFVEEKLFF. The CDR3, as DNA: TGCAGTGCTTTTGTGGAGGAAAAACTGTTTTTT.

This clonotype has just a few counts. Germline and junction disagree at one end, which may indicate a read error. The genes are TRBV7-9 and TRBJ2-1; TRBD2 aligns across 10 bases. The V gene's germline CDR1 is SEHNR and CDR2 FQNEAQ (reference sequence). CDR3 length: 16 amino acids. The CDR3 loop is CASSLALAGVWGGQFF. CDR3 bases: TGTGCCAGCAGCCTAGCTCTAGCGGGAGTCTGGGGGGGGCAGTTCTTC.

This clonotype has ten or more counts. The chain joins TRBV6-5 to TRBJ1-5; D ambiguous. V lost 5 bases and J 0 bases, leaving 14 bases between the germline ends. Per the germline V gene, CDR1 is MNHEY and CDR2 is SVGAGI. This CDR3 region has 16 residues. In nucleotides, the CDR3 is TGTGCCAGCAGTCCCTTGGGTTCGTATAGCAATCAGCCCCAGCATTTT. Translating it yields CASSPLGSYSNQPQHF.

Many counts were recorded for this clonotype. The chain links TRBV29-1 to TRBJ2-1; D tentatively fits TRBD1 or TRBD2 (6 bases each). Germline V lookup: CDR1 SQVTM, CDR2 ANQGSEA. Between the trimmed V and J ends, which lost 2 bases and 2 bases, there was a span of 10 bases. The CDR3 sequence is 14 residues long. The CDR3 DNA sequence: TGCAGCGTTGAAAATGGGGGGCCCTACAATGAGCAGTTCTTC. It translates to CSVENGGPYNEQFF.

This clonotype was seen ten or more times. The chain combines TRBV29-1 with TRBJ2-7, with D tentatively TRBD1 (5 bases). CDR3 size: 16 residues. Per germline, CDR1 SQVTM and CDR2 ANQGSEA. The CDR3 sequence: CGARVVSGRPLYEQYF. The CDR3 coding sequence is TGCGGGGCCCGAGTTGTTTCAGGACGACCCCTTTACGAGCAGTACTTC.

This clonotype was recorded at least ten times. The chain employs TRBV29-1 and TRBJ1-1; TRBD1 aligns across 10 bases. The V and J ends lost 7 bases and 7 bases, in that order; junction bases with no gene match: 6. Looked up from germline, CDR1 is SQVTM and CDR2 is ANQGSEA. The CDR3 covers 12 residues. The CDR3 is CSERDRGGEAFF. The CDR3 region has the DNA TGCAGCGAACGGGACAGGGGAGGTGAAGCTTTCTTT.

The chain carries TRBV27 and TRBJ2-5, with TRBD2 identical over 9 bases. The ends lost 3 bases at V and 6 bases at J; junction bases unmatched: 8. CDR3 length: 15 residues. Germline CDR1 is MNHEY and CDR2 is SMNVEV (reference sequence). The DNA of the CDR3 is TGTGCCAGCAGTTTCGCTAGCGGGACAGTAAAGACCCAGTACTTC. Protein product: CASSFASGTVKTQYF.

Many counts were recorded for this clonotype. The chain uses TRBV7-2 and TRBJ1-5; 7 nucleotides line up with TRBD1. The length of the CDR3 is 14 residues. CDR1 is SGHTA, CDR2 FQGNSA, per germline. The junction had 11 bases not matched to a gene; V was cut back by 8 bases and J by 7 bases. The CDR3 protein is CASEVDRVKQPQHF. The CDR3 DNA reads as TGTGCCAGCGAGGTAGACAGGGTCAAACAGCCCCAGCATTTT.

This clonotype was counted many times. The rearrangement joins TRBV11-3 to TRBJ2-5, with a weak D call TRBD2 (5 bases). CDR1 and CDR2 (germline): SGHNT, YENEEA. The CDR3 length is 13 residues. The germline V and J ends were trimmed by 8 bases and 1 base, with 11 bases remaining between them. CDR3 sequence reads: CASCAGPQETQYF. In nucleotides, the CDR3 is TGTGCCAGCTGCGCGGGTCCCCAAGAGACCCAGTACTTC.

The chain couples TRBV11-2 to TRBJ2-1; D remains unclear. CDR3 length equals 16 residues. Deletions cut 3 bases from V and 0 bases from J, with 12 bases between. Germline V lookup: CDR1 SGHAT, CDR2 FQNNGV. The CDR3 here is CASSFTDRTSYNEQFF. Written as DNA, the CDR3 is TGTGCCAGCAGCTTTACGGACCGCACCTCCTACAATGAGCAGTTCTTC.

The gene calls are TRBV7-3 and TRBJ2-2; D is tentatively TRBD1 or TRBD2 (6 bases each). The germline gives CDR1 SGHTA, CDR2 FQGTGA. The ends were cut back, 4 bases at V and 2 bases at J, with 11 bases in the middle. The CDR3 sequence is 15 residues long. CDR3 in amino acids: CASSWAGQNTGELFF. The CDR3 DNA reads as TGTGCCAGCAGCTGGGCGGGACAAAACACCGGGGAGCTGTTTTTT.

This clonotype was seen ten or more times. The gene calls are TRBV11-3 and TRBJ2-1; 15 bases align to TRBD2. Germline CDR1 SGHNT, CDR2 YENEEA. Trimming cost V 4 bases and J 7 bases; bases outside gene matches: 5. The CDR3 length is 16 residues. The CDR3 spells CASSSGLAGGQNEQFF. The CDR3 nucleotides read TGTGCCAGCAGCTCCGGACTAGCGGGAGGGCAAAATGAGCAGTTCTTC.

The V and J genes are TRBV7-9 and TRBJ2-3, with D perhaps TRBD1 (5 bases). The V gene's germline CDR1 is SEHNR and CDR2 FQNEAQ (reference sequence). This CDR3 spans 13 amino acids. Trimming took 6 bases from V and 6 from J, leaving 13 bases between them. CDR3 in DNA: TGTGCCAGCAGTCCGACAGATCCGGATACGCAGTATTTT. Protein product: CASSPTDPDTQYF.

The sample holds many counts of this clonotype. The V gene is TRBV12-3 or TRBV12-4, the J gene TRBJ2-5, with 9 bases identical to TRBD2. CDR3 size: 15 residues. V shed 6 bases and J 1 base; nucleotides not matched to a gene: 6. CDR3 nucleotides: TGTGCCAGCAGAGTTAGCGGGAGACCCCAAGAGACCCAGTACTTC. Its translation is CASRVSGRPQETQYF.

This clonotype was seen repeatedly, ten times or more. The J gene is TRBJ1-2, the V gene TRBV20-1; 8 positions agree with TRBD1. CDR1 is DFQATT, CDR2 SNEGSKA, per germline (reference sequence). CDR3 length equals 13 residues. V shed 4 bases and J 8 bases; nucleotides not matched to a gene: 9. CDR3 amino acids: CSATIQGARGYTF. CDR3 coding DNA: TGCAGTGCTACGATCCAGGGGGCAAGGGGCTACACCTTC.

The table lists this clonotype with a few counts. The chain couples TRBV20-1 to TRBJ2-5; 14 positions agree with TRBD2. V dropped 6 bases and J dropped 5; count of bases not matched to a gene: 17. Germline V gene lookup returns CDR1 DFQATT and CDR2 SNEGSKA (reference sequence). The CDR3 loop spans 18 amino acids. The chain's CDR3 is CSASAFGLAGGPSETQYF. As DNA, the CDR3 is TGCAGTGCCTCCGCGTTCGGACTAGCGGGAGGACCCTCGGAGACCCAGTACTTC.